The rows below give T cell receptor beta chains drawn from one sample of a study of CD8+ T cells in alopecia areata. Assay: immunoSEQ multiplex PCR; the TCRdb copy retains only in-frame clones and omits some. The data contain tens of thousands of clones, about three quarters of them singletons. Source: CD8+ T cells sorted from blood, taken between weeks 43 and 45, from a patient treated with tofacitinib. The source is a human donor with alopecia areata. Each CDR3 is given with its conserved first and last residue. The D gene is left open where the match is weak. Size is omitted from some rows. Given values are once, few, many or a class for expanded clones.

>TRBJ2-7|-|TRBV12-5|-
TGTGCTAGTGGCACAGACGGTAGCTCCTACGAGCAGTACTTC
CASGTDGSSYEQYF
>TRBJ2-1|-|TRBV5-6|-
TGTGCCAGCAGCTTGGGGGGGTCCTACAATGAGCAGTTCTTC
CASSLGGSYNEQFF
>TRBJ2-7|TRBD1|TRBV11-2|-
TGTGCCAGCAGCCAAGACAGGGACACCCGCTACGAGCAGTACTTC
CASSQDRDTRYEQYF
>TRBJ1-1|-|TRBV5-6|-
TGTGCCAGCAGCTTGGGAGTGAACACTGAAGCTTTCTTT
CASSLGVNTEAFF
>TRBJ1-2|-|TRBV9|-
TGTGCCAGCGCGGGGTTTAATGGCTACACCTTC
CASAGFNGYTF
>TRBJ1-1|-|TRBV19|-
TGTGCCAGTAGTATGGGAAGGGCCGGGAACACTGAAGCTTTCTTT
CASSMGRAGNTEAFF
>TRBJ2-1|-|TRBV5-1|-
TGCGCCAGCAGCGCACCCGAGCGGGTCAGTGCCTACAATGAGCAGTTCTTC
CASSAPERVSAYNEQFF
>TRBJ2-7|TRBD2|TRBV5-6|once
TGTGCCAGCAGCTGGGAGACTAGCGACGGCGAGCAGTACTTC
CASSWETSDGEQYF
>TRBJ2-3|-|TRBV27|-
TGTGCCAGCAGTCCCTCTGCAGGGGAACGTGCAGATACGCAGTATTTT
CASSPSAGERADTQYF
>TRBJ2-7|-|TRBV19|-
TGTGCCAGTAGTATAGATCTAGAGGCCTACGAGCAGTACTTC
CASSIDLEAYEQYF
>TRBJ1-2|-|TRBV29-1|-
TGCAGCGTTGAAGCTTATATCGGGGCTCGGCTAGGGGATGGCTACACCTTC
CSVEAYIGARLGDGYTF
>TRBJ2-2|-|TRBV11-2|few
TGTGCCACCCCCGGACCCTCCACCGGGGAGCTGTTTTTT
CATPGPSTGELFF
>TRBJ2-7|-|TRBV2|-
TGTGCCAGCAGTGAGTGGCAGGTAAACGAGCAGTACTTC
CASSEWQVNEQYF
>TRBJ1-2|-|TRBV29-1|-
TGCAGCGTTGAAGGGGGTCCAATTCCCTTTGGGGGCTACACCTTC
CSVEGGPIPFGGYTF
>TRBJ2-1|TRBD2|TRBV10-2|-
TGCGCCAGCAGTGAGTCGACTAGCGGCTCCTACAATGAGCAGTTCTTC
CASSESTSGSYNEQFF
>TRBJ1-3|-|TRBV4-3|-
TGCGCCAGCAGCCAAGATCCCGAGGACACCATATATTTT
CASSQDPEDTIYF
>TRBJ1-1|-|TRBV6-6|-
TGTGCCAGCAGTCTACATCTACGCACTGAAGCTTTCTTT
CASSLHLRTEAFF
>TRBJ2-1|-|TRBV19|-
TGTGCCAGTAGTATGGGCCAATACAATGAGCAGTTCTTC
CASSMGQYNEQFF
>TRBJ2-7|-|TRBV4-1|-
TGCGCCAGCAGCCAAGGGGCTGGGGGGCTCGAGCAGTACTTC
CASSQGAGGLEQYF
>TRBJ1-1|-|TRBV5-1|few
TGCGCCAGCAGCTTGAAGGGAAACACTGAAGCTTTCTTT
CASSLKGNTEAFF
>TRBJ2-1|TRBD2|TRBV6-4|-
TGTGCCAGCAGTGACTTTGGGACTAGCGGATACAATGAGCAGTTCTTC
CASSDFGTSGYNEQFF
>TRBJ2-3|TRBD1|TRBV5-1|few
TGCGCCAGCAGCTTGGGTGACAGGGAAACAGATACGCAGTATTTT
CASSLGDRETDTQYF
>TRBJ2-3|TRBD2|TRBV7-2|-
TGTGCCAGCAGCCCCCCGGCTAGCGGACGAGGAGATACGCAGTATTTT
CASSPPASGRGDTQYF
>TRBJ2-7|TRBD1|TRBV29-1|few
TGCAGCGTGTGGGGACAGGATTACGAGCAGTACTTC
CSVWGQDYEQYF
>TRBJ1-6|-|TRBV7-9|-
TGTGCCAGCAGCTTAGGGGGGGTTTCACCCCTCCACTTT
CASSLGGVSPLHF
>TRBJ2-7|TRBD1|TRBV30|-
TGTGCCTGGAGTACGGGACAGGTGGGGTACGAGCAGTACTTC
CAWSTGQVGYEQYF
>TRBJ2-2|-|TRBV7-8|-
TGTGCCAGCAGCCCGTGGGGCGGGGGCAACACCGGGGAGCTGTTTTTT
CASSPWGGGNTGELFF
>TRBJ2-7|TRBD2|TRBV7-8|-
TGTGCCAGCAGCTCAGGCGGGGGGGCCTACGAGCAGTACTTC
CASSSGGGAYEQYF
>TRBJ1-1|-|TRBV7-9|-
TGTGCCAGCAGCTTAGGACTTGAAGCTTTCTTT
CASSLGLEAFF
>TRBJ2-3|TRBD2|TRBV27|-
TGTGCCAGCAGACACTCACTAGCGGGGGGGCAGGGAGGCACAGATACGCAGTATTTT
CASRHSLAGGQGGTDTQYF
>TRBJ2-1|-|TRBV5-1|few
TGCGCCAGCAGCAAGACCGACGGCTTGGCGGACAACAATGAGCAGTTCTTC
CASSKTDGLADNNEQFF
>TRBJ1-6|TRBD1|TRBV7-9|-
TGTGCCAGCAGCTTAGGACAGGGGGATTCACCCCTCCACTTT
CASSLGQGDSPLHF
>TRBJ1-1|-|TRBV5-6|-
TGTGCCAGCAGCTTGACAGTGAACACTGAAGCTTTCTTT
CASSLTVNTEAFF